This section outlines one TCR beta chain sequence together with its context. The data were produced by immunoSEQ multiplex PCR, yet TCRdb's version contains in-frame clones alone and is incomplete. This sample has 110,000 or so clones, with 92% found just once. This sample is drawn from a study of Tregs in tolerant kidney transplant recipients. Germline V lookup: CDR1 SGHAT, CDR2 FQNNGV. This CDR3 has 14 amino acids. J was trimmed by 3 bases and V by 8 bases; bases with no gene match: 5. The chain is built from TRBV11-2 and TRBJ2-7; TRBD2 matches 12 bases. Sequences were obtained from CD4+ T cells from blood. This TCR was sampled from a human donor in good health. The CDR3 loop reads CASGQTSGSYEQYF. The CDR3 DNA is TGTGCCAGCGGCCAGACTAGCGGGAGCTACGAGCAGTACTTC.